Listed below are T cell receptor beta chains from one sample, sequenced in a study of cytomegalovirus exposure and HLA in healthy donors. Repertoires were generated with immunoSEQ multiplex PCR, while TCRdb's copy carries only in-frame clones and drops some. The repertoire has approximately 39,000 clones, almost 70% of them found once; the top ten carry 6.5%. The material sequenced was PBMCs. The source is a man aged 25-40 years in good health and CMV-seronegative. Each CDR3 is given with its conserved first and last residue. A D gene is named only where the DNA matches it firmly. Not every row has a clone size; where given, it reads once, few, many or a size class.

D gene	clone size	V gene	J gene	CDR3 DNA	CDR3 protein
-	-	TRBV7-6	TRBJ2-5	TGTGCCAGCAGCTTACAGCGGTCCCAAGAGACCCAGTACTTC	CASSLQRSQETQYF
TRBD2	few	TRBV29-1	TRBJ2-2	TGCAGCGTTGAAGAGACTAGCGGGGTCACCGGGGAGCTGTTTTTT	CSVEETSGVTGELFF
-	-	TRBV14	TRBJ2-5	TGTGCCAGCAGCCGAGATAGGGGGTTCCAAGAGACCCAGTACTTC	CASSRDRGFQETQYF
-	-	TRBV28	TRBJ1-5	TGTGCCAGCAGTTTGAAGTTCAGGGGCCCCGGAAATCAGCCCCAGCATTTT	CASSLKFRGPGNQPQHF
TRBD1	medium-sized	TRBV6-1	TRBJ1-2	TGTGCCAGCAGGGCCCGGGACAGGGATTACTATGGCTACACCTTC	CASRARDRDYYGYTF
-	-	TRBV5-1	TRBJ2-1	TGCGCCAGCAGCCGGGACTCCTCCTACAATGAGCAGTTCTTC	CASSRDSSYNEQFF
TRBD1	-	TRBV6-6	TRBJ1-5	TGTGCCAGCAGCCTACCGACAGGGCTTTATCAGCCCCAGCATTTT	CASSLPTGLYQPQHF
-	-	TRBV15	TRBJ2-7	TGTGCCACCAGCAGAGGAGAGGCCGAGCAGTACTTC	CATSRGEAEQYF
-	-	TRBV1	TRBJ2-7	TGCACCAGCAGCCTCCCTTCGTGGGGGGGCTTTTACGAGCAGTACTTC	CTSSLPSWGGFYEQYF
TRBD1	-	TRBV11-3	TRBJ1-1	TGTGCCAGCAGCCCCCGACAGGGTGCCACTGAAGCTTTCTTT	CASSPRQGATEAFF
TRBD2	few	TRBV10-2	TRBJ2-6	TGCGCGGGCGGGGGGGCTCCCTTTGGGGCCAACGTCCTGACTTTC	CAGGGAPFGANVLTF
TRBD1	once	TRBV28	TRBJ1-4	TGTGCCAGCAGACCCTGGACAGGGACGGGGGAAAAACTGTTTTTT	CASRPWTGTGEKLFF
-	-	TRBV6-1	TRBJ1-5	TGTGCCAGCAACCCCCCGCAGGGCAATCAGCCCCAGCATTTT	CASNPPQGNQPQHF
-	-	TRBV11-2	TRBJ1-6	TGTGCCAGCAGGTCAACGGGGAAGAGCTCCTATAATTCACCCCTCCACTTT	CASRSTGKSSYNSPLHF
-	-	TRBV6-1	TRBJ1-5	TGTGCCAGCAGTGTTGAGACAGTTAGCAATCAGCCCCAGCATTTT	CASSVETVSNQPQHF
TRBD1	-	TRBV28	TRBJ1-5	TGTGCCAGCAGCTCATTCAGGGACAGAAATCAGCCCCAGCATTTT	CASSSFRDRNQPQHF
-	-	TRBV7-2	TRBJ2-7	TGTGCCAGCAGCTTCCCTAAGACAGCCCCGAGCTCCTACGAGCAGTACTTC	CASSFPKTAPSSYEQYF
-	few	TRBV29-1	TRBJ1-2	TGCAGCTCTACGTCCGGGGATGGCTACACCTTC	CSSTSGDGYTF
-	once	TRBV29-1	TRBJ1-1	TGCAGCGTCTTGGCGGGGGAAGGGAACACTGAAGCTTTCTTT	CSVLAGEGNTEAFF
TRBD2	-	TRBV6-1	TRBJ2-7	TGTGCCAGCAGTGTTAGCGGGAGGCCTGACCACGAGCAGTACTTC	CASSVSGRPDHEQYF
TRBD1	few	TRBV5-4	TRBJ2-5	TGTGCCAGCAGCTTGGGGGGACAGTTCCAAGGGACCCAGTACTTC	CASSLGGQFQGTQYF
-	-	TRBV11-2	TRBJ1-4	TGTGCCGGCGAGTTACAGGGAACGAATGAAAAACTGTTTTTT	CAGELQGTNEKLFF
-	few	TRBV11-2	TRBJ1-1	TGTGCCAGCAGCCAGGGAACCACTGAAGCTTTCTTT	CASSQGTTEAFF
-	-	TRBV6-5	TRBJ1-5	TGTGCCAGCAGTTACGGCAGGGAAGAGCATTTT	CASSYGREEHF
-	few	TRBV6-6	TRBJ1-1	TGTGCCAGCAGTTACAGCTTGGGAGGAAACACTGAAGCTTTCTTT	CASSYSLGGNTEAFF
TRBD2	-	TRBV5-4	TRBJ2-2	TGTGCCAGCAGCTACCCCGGAGCGGGGGCGTTAAACACCGGGGAGCTGTTTTTT	CASSYPGAGALNTGELFF
TRBD2	once	TRBV10-3	TRBJ2-5	TGTGCCATCAGTTCTGGCGGGGGGCGGGAGACCCAGTACTTC	CAISSGGGRETQYF
-	-	TRBV28	TRBJ1-5	TGTGCCAGCACCCCCCCGTCTGATCAGCCCCAGCATTTT	CASTPPSDQPQHF
-	-	TRBV5-1	TRBJ1-1	TGCGCCAGCAGCGGGGACACCTGGACTGAAGCTTTCTTT	CASSGDTWTEAFF
TRBD2	-	TRBV4-2	TRBJ2-3	TGTGCCAGCAGCCAAGATAGGGCGGGGGGCTGGTCAGATACGCAGTATTTT	CASSQDRAGGWSDTQYF
-	once	TRBV28	TRBJ1-2	TGTGCCAGCAGTTTTGCGATTGCCGGAGCTAACTATGGCTACACCTTC	CASSFAIAGANYGYTF
TRBD1	-	TRBV5-4	TRBJ2-1	TGTGCCAGCAGCGTGGACAGGGGGCTCTCCAATGAGCAGTTCTTC	CASSVDRGLSNEQFF
-	-	TRBV11-2	TRBJ2-3	TGTGCCAGCAGAAACAGGTATCTGGGCGCAGATACGCAGTATTTT	CASRNRYLGADTQYF